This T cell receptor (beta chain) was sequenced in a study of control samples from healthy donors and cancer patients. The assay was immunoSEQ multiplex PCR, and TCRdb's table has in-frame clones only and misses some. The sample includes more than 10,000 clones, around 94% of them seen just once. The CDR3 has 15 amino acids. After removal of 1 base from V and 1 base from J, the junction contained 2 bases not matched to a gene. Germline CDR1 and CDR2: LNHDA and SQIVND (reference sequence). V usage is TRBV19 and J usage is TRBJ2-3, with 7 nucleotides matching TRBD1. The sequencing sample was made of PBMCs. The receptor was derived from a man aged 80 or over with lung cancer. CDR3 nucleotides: TGTGCCAGTAGTATAGGCCAGGGGGGCACAGATACGCAGTATTTT. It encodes CASSIGQGGTDTQYF. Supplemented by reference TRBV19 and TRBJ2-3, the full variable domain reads DGGITQSPKYLFRKEGQNVTLSCEQNLNHDAMYWYRQDPGQGLRLIYYSQIVNDFQKGDIAEGYSVSREKKESFPLTVTSAQKNPTAFYLCASSIGQGGTDTQYFGPGTRLTVL.